This TCR beta chain comes out of a study of T cell repertoires in cytomegalovirus infection. Study-wide context: Signatures in public TCR beta sequences pointed to both CMV infection and matching HLA type.

The CDR3 is 15 residues long. Germline assignment: CDR1 DFQATT and CDR2 SNEGSKA (reference sequence). Trimming stripped 5 bases from V and 5 bases from J, with 22 bases between. TCRdb reanalysed the reads using MiXCR and keeps one entry per CDR3 protein. The data hold roughly 320,000 distinct CDR3 sequences, with 9.5% observed a single time. This clonotype was recorded many times. The chain joins TRBV20-1 to TRBJ2-7, with D possibly TRBD2 on 6 matching bases. Sequencing was done on a sample of PBMCs. The source of this sequence is a human donor in good health (CMV status not recorded). Some clones in this sample may be carry-over from other donors' samples. The CDR3 DNA reads TGCAGTGCTGTCCCAGGCGCAGCGGGTGATCACGAGCAGTACTTC. Translation: CSAVPGAAGDHEQYF.